The rows below give T cell receptor beta chains drawn from one sample of a study of blood T cell repertoires in COVID-19. Measured with immunoSEQ multiplex PCR; TCRdb has only the in-frame clones, and not every one. The sample carries under 50,000 clones, roughly 89% recorded once. The sample taken for sequencing was peripheral blood. These TCRs come from a man in his 70s with active COVID-19. The CDR3 runs from the conserved cysteine through the conserved F or W. A D gene is named only where the DNA matches it firmly.

CDR3 length	D gene	V gene	J gene	CDR3 protein
13	.	TRBV10-1	TRBJ1-6	CASSAQNNSPLHF
15	.	TRBV5-1	TRBJ2-1	CASSLRASEYNEQFF
14	TRBD1	TRBV2	TRBJ1-5	CASRQGLSNQPQHF
11	.	TRBV5-6	TRBJ2-7	CASSRTNEQYF
16	.	TRBV19	TRBJ1-6	CASSKLARGYNSPLHF
18	.	TRBV14	TRBJ1-3	CASSQVQGKYPSGNTIYF
13	.	TRBV10-1	TRBJ2-7	CASSESGNYEQYF
14	.	TRBV7-8	TRBJ2-1	CASSPAPSYNEQFF
15	.	TRBV19	TRBJ2-5	CASSISPSGSETQYF
14	TRBD2	TRBV27	TRBJ2-5	CASQGLAGGETQYF
15	.	TRBV30	TRBJ1-3	CAWSALQKTGNTIYF
13	.	TRBV30	TRBJ2-2	CAWKLWNTGELFF
15	TRBD2	TRBV30	TRBJ2-5	CAWSPSSRGWETQYF
16	TRBD1	TRBV18	TRBJ2-5	CASSPRDRGYQETQYF
14	TRBD2	TRBV2	TRBJ2-1	CASSASSGGREQFF
18	TRBD2	TRBV3-1/TRBV3-2	TRBJ2-1	CASSQEAQLRGGAGEQFF
14	.	TRBV7-7	TRBJ1-3	CASSSGQFGNTIYF
16	TRBD2	TRBV4-1	TRBJ2-7	CASSQGPGGAAYEQYF
15	TRBD2	TRBV19	TRBJ2-5	CASSYRLAEGETQYF
13	TRBD1	TRBV6-2/TRBV6-3	TRBJ1-2	CASSVQGASVYTF
12	.	TRBV24-1	TRBJ1-1	CATSDFRGEAFF
14	TRBD1	TRBV6-1	TRBJ1-2	CASSEPSGGTGYTF
15	.	TRBV5-1	TRBJ1-4	CASSFFGATNEKLFF